This T cell receptor (beta chain) was captured in a study of T cells in tuberculosis (dated by TCRdb to between 2017 and 2018). With respect to the entire study: To characterize T cells specific for the mycobacterial lipid antigen glucose monomycolate (GMM), the study used CD1B tetramers together with high-throughput TCR immunosequencing. A South African clinical cohort compared IGRA-negative adolescents, IGRA-positive adolescents with latent tuberculosis and adults with active tuberculosis, ten per group. Paper-wide results and their limitations: Smaller NN-distances were partly driven by shorter CDR3-alpha lengths in active tuberculosis patients, and statistical significance was not reached for the TCR-beta difference. Which clinical samples got chosen depended on the availability of cryopreserved specimens, and the active tuberculosis cases were adults, whereas the controls were adolescents. A classifier using the diverse GMM-specific repertoire reached roughly 90% accuracy (AUROC roughly 0.9), compared with about 63% accuracy using GEM motif frequencies. Smaller mean NN-distances to GMM-specific TCRs were observed in active tuberculosis TCR-alpha repertoires than in IGRA-negative controls, suggesting clonal expansion of GMM-specific TCRs.

At study entry, a tuberculin skin test and the QuantiFERON-TB GOLD In-Tube IGRA were used to screen adolescents for latent tuberculosis infection. Immunosequencing of unsorted cryopreserved PBMC covered, on average, about 91,000 T cells per clinical donor. Eleven high schools in the Worcester region of the Western Cape, South Africa, served as enrollment sites for adolescents aged 12 to 18 years. Approximately 10 adolescents infected with M. tuberculosis and approximately ten uninfected adolescents were chosen and matched for age and sex. Adolescent PBMC were isolated from freshly drawn heparinized blood by density centrifugation and cryopreserved. TCR libraries were generated with the immunoSEQ multiplex PCR assay, using TCR-beta and/or TCR-alpha/delta assays for each sample. The amplified TCR libraries were sequenced using the Illumina high-throughput platform. The study's processing was this. Clustering and dimensionality reduction were performed using pairwise TCRdist distances among GMM-specific receptors from ex vivo sorted or in vitro expanded T cells. The score assigned to each clinical repertoire was mean NN-distance, meaning the average TCRdist to the nearest 10% of tetramer-positive reference sequences. GEM TCR motif frequency was computed as the fraction of unique TCRs matching known GEM sequences by V/J usage and CDR3 length. Linear discriminant analysis with leave-one-out cross-validation, implemented in scikit-learn, was used to classify active tuberculosis. The table comes from immuneACCESS by way of TCRdb, which keeps in-frame sequences with V and J called. Part of the clones is missing from these tables; in studies checked, under half for an unresolved V gene and the rest for unknown reasons. The V and J calls and clone size were taken over from that table, and D and trimming were inferred from the DNA. The sample data list around 35,000 clones, and approximately 93% of these were observed just once. The ten largest make up roughly 6.4% of the sample.

On this clone: Its antigen is not yet known. No much larger clonotype is one base removed from it; base qualities were not supplied.

Trimming removed 6 bases from V and 3 bases from J, leaving 17 bases between the germline ends. Counted from cysteine to phenylalanine, this CDR3 has 15 amino acids. The read is trimmed to its CDR3 DNA, 45 bases read in frame from base 1. CDR1 and CDR2 are drawn from the germline V gene (reference sequence): LNHDA, SQIVND. Recombination joined TRBV19 with TRBJ1-1; the D gene is not confidently resolved. The source of this sequence is a donor aged 10-30 years with latent tuberculosis or without tuberculosis infection. Sequenced input: PBMCs. Here the CDR3 is given as CASSYWATGDTEAFF. At the DNA level, the sequence is TGTGCCAGTAGCTACTGGGCTACCGGGGACACTGAAGCTTTCTTT.